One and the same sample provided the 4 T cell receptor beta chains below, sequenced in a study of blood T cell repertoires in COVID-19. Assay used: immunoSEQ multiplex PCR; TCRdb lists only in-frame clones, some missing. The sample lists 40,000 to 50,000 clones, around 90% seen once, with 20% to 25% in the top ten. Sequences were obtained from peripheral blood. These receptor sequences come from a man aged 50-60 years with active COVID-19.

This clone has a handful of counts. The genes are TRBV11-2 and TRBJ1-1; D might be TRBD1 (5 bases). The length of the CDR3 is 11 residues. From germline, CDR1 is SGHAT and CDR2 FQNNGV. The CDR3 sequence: CAEARETEAFF. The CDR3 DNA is TGTGCTGAGGCCAGGGAAACTGAAGCTTTCTTT.

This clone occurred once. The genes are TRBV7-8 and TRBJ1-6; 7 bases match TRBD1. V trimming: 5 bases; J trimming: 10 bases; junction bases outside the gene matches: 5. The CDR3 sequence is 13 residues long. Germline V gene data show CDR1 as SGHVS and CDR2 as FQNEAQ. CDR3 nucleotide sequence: TGTGCCAGCAGCATATTAGGGGGCTCACCCCTCCACTTT. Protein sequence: CASSILGGSPLHF.

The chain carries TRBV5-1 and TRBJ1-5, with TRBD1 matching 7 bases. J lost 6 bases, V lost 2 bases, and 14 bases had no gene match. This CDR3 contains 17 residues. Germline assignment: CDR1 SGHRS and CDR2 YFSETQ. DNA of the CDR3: TGCGCCAGCAGCTTCTTTGCAGGGGGGCGTGTGAGTCAGCCCCAGCATTTT. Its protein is CASSFFAGGRVSQPQHF.

The CDR3 nucleotides are TGTGCCAGCAGCCTTTCTAGCGGGAGCTCCTACAATGAGCAGTTCTTC. Translating gives CASSLSSGSSYNEQFF. The chain recombines TRBV6-4 with TRBJ2-1; 10 bases line up with TRBD2. Germline assignment: CDR1 MRHNA and CDR2 SNTAGT. This CDR3 contains 16 residues. Unmatched junction bases numbered 5, after V lost 6 bases and J lost 0 bases.